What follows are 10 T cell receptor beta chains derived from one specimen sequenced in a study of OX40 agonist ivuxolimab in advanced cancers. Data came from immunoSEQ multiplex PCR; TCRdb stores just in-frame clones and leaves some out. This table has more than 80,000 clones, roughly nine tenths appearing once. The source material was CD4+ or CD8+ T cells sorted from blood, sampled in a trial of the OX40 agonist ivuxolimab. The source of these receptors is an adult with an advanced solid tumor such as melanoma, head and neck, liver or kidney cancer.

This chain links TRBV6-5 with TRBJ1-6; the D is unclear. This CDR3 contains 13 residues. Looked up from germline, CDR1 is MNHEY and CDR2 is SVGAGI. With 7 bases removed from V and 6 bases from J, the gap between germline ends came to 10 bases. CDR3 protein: CASMGFGNSPLHF. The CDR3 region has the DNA TGTGCCAGCATGGGTTTCGGTAATTCACCCCTCCACTTT.

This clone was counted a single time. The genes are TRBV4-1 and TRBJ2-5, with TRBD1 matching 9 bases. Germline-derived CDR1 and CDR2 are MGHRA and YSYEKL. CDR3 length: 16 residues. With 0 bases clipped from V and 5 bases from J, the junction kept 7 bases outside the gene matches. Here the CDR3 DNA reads TGCGCCAGCAGCCAAGAATGGACAGGGGTGGGGGAGACCCAGTACTTC. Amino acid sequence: CASSQEWTGVGETQYF.

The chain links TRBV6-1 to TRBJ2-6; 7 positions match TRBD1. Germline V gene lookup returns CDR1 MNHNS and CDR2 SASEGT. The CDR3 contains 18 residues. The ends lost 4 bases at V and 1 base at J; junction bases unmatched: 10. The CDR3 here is CASSGGTVLNSGANVLTF. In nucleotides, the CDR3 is TGTGCCAGCAGTGGGGGGACAGTCCTGAATTCTGGGGCCAACGTCCTGACTTTC.

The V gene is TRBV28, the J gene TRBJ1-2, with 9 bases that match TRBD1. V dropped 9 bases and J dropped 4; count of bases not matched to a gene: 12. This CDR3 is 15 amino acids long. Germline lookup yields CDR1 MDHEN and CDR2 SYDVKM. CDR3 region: CASALQGARGYGYTF. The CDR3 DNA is TGTGCCAGTGCTTTACAGGGGGCGCGGGGCTATGGCTACACCTTC.

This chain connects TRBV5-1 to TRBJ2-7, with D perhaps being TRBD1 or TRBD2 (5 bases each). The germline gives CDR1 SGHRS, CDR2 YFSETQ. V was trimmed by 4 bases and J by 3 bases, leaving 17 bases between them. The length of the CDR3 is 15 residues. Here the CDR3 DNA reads TGCGCCAGCAGCCCCACCGGGACGGCCTACTACGAGCAGTACTTC. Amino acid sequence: CASSPTGTAYYEQYF.

CDR3 sequence (DNA): TGTGCTAGTGGTTTAGATGGATTGTTCGAGACCCAGTACTTC. It codes for CASGLDGLFETQYF. The genes are TRBV12-5 and TRBJ2-5; D not resolved. V dropped 3 bases and J dropped 5 bases, with 13 bases sitting between them. This CDR3 has 14 residues. The V gene's germline CDR1 is LGHNT and CDR2 FRNRAP.

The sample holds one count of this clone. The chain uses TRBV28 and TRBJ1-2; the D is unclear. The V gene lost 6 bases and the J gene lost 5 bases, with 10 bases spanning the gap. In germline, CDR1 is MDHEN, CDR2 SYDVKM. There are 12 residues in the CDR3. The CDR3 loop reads CASSSARYGYTF. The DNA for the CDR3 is TGTGCCAGCAGCAGCGCACGGTATGGCTACACCTTC.

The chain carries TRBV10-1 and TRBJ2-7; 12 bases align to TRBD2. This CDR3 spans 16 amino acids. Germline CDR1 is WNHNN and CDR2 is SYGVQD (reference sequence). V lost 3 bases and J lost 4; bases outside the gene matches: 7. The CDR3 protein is CASSESPGLAGYEQYV. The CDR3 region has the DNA TGCGCCAGCAGTGAATCACCGGGACTAGCGGGTTACGAGCAGTACGTC.

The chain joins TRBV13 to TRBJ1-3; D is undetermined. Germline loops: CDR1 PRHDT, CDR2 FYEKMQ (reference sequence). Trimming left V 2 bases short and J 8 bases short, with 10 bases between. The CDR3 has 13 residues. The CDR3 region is CASSLWGTDTIYF. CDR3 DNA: TGTGCCAGCAGCTTATGGGGAACCGACACCATATATTTT.

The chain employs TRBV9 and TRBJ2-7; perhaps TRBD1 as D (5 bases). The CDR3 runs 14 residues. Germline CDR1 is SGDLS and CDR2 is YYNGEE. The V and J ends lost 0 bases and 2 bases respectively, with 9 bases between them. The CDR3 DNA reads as TGTGCCAGCAGCGTAGGACAAGGGGCCTACGAGCAGTACTTC. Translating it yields CASSVGQGAYEQYF. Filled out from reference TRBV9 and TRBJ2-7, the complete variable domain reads DSGVTQTPKHLITATGQRVTLRCSPRSGDLSVYWYQQSLDQGLQFLIQYYNGEERAKGNILERFSAQQFPDLHSELNLSSLELGDSALYFCASSVGQGAYEQYFGPGTRLTVT.